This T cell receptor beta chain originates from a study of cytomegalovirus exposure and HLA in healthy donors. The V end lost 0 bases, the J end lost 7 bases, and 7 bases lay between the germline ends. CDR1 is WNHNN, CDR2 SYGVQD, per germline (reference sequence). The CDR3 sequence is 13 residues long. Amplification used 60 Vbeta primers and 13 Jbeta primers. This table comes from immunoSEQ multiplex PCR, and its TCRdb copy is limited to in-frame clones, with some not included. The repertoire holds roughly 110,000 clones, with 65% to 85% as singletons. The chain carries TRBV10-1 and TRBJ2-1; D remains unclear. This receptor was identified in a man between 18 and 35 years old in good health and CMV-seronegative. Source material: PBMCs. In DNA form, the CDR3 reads TGCGCCAGCAGTGAGTCGATACTGAATGAGCAGTTCTTC. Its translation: CASSESILNEQFF.